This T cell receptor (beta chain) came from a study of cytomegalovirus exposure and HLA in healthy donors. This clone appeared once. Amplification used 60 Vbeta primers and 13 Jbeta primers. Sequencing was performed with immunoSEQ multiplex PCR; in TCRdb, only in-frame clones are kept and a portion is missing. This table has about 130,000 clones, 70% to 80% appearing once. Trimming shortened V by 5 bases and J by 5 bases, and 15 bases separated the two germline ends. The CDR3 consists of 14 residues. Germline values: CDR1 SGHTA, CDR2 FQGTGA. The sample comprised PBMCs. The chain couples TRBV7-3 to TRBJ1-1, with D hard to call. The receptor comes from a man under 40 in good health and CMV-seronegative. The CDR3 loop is CASSVDGGGTEAFF. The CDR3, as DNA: TGTGCCAGCAGCGTCGATGGCGGAGGGACTGAAGCTTTCTTT.